The present T cell receptor (beta chain) was sequenced within a study of beta chain features in type 1 diabetes. Study-level points and caveats: When Type 1 diabetes patients were examined, their TCRB CDR3s proved moderately but significantly shorter in all four CD4+ subsets.

A word on this clone: Its target is not known.

Purity exceeded 98% in all sorted populations. The authors reverse transcribed all of the isolated RNA, so sequencing captured expressed TCRB transcripts. Sequencing used immunoSEQ multiplex PCR; TCRdb keeps in-frame clones, though not all of them. The sample lists 95,000 to 150,000 clones, about a sixth occurring once. Germline V lookup: CDR1 KGHSH, CDR2 LQKENI. The CDR3 covers 14 residues. The V gene end was trimmed by 1 base and the J gene end by 3 bases; junction bases not matched to a gene: 0. The receptor's source is a man between 25 and 39 years old with type 1 diabetes. Source material: central memory CD4+ T cells from blood. This chain links TRBV18 with TRBJ1-1; 9 bases are a match to TRBD1. DNA of the CDR3: TGTGCCAGCTCACCACGACAGGGGGACACTGAAGCTTTCTTT. As protein: CASSPRQGDTEAFF.